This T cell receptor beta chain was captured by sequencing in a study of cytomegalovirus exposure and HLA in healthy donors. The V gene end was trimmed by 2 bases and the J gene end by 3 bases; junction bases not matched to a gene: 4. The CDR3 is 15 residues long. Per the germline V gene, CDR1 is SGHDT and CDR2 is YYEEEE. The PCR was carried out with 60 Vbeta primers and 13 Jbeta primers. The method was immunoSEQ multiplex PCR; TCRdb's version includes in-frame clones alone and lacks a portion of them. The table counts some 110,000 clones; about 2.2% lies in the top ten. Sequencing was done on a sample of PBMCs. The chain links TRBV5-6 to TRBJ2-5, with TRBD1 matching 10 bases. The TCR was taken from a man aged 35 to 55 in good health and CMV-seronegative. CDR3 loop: CASSFAGTGEETQYF. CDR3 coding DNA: TGTGCCAGCAGCTTTGCCGGGACAGGGGAAGAGACCCAGTACTTC.